The sequence of this T cell receptor beta chain was determined in a study of identical twins. Trimming cost V 11 bases and J 1 base, with 12 bases left between them. The germline V gene encodes CDR1 MDHEN and CDR2 SYDVKM. This CDR3 region has 14 residues. TCRdb processed the 5' RACE reads anew with MiXCR; each CDR3 protein has one entry. The profile shows 200,000 to 250,000 distinct CDR3 sequences, about 7.5% of them singletons. The sample holds a few counts of this clonotype. Its antigen is not known. Study-level results: Analyses of zero insertions could, in part, be confounded by invariant MAIT and iNKT cells.

These data are also associated with another study on yellow fever vaccine responses in identical twins.

The sample comprised memory (CD45RO+) T cells sorted from blood. The source is a woman aged 18-29 years in good health. The chain has TRBV28 and TRBJ2-6; no definite D call. The CDR3 DNA reads as TGTGCCTCCCAAAGGTTTTCTGGGGCCAACGTCCTGACTTTC. Translated, it gives CASQRFSGANVLTF.